The rows below give T cell receptor beta chains drawn from one sample of a study of cytomegalovirus exposure and HLA in healthy donors. Using immunoSEQ multiplex PCR, the repertoire was profiled, and TCRdb retains in-frame clones only, with some absent. The sample comprises some 150,000 clones, roughly 76% of which are singletons, and less than 15% rests with the top ten. Source material: PBMCs. These receptor sequences come from a woman in her 50s in good health and CMV-seronegative. The CDR3 runs from the conserved cysteine through the conserved F or W. Fields, in order: V gene, D gene, J gene, CDR3 length, CDR3 DNA, CDR3 protein. D genes are given only for firm matches.

TRBV27	NA	TRBJ1-1	13	TGTGCCAGCAGTCTAGTGATAGGAGTCAAAGCTTTCTTT	CASSLVIGVKAFF
TRBV5-6	TRBD1	TRBJ2-2	16	TGTGCCAGCAGCCGTATGGACAGGGTCAACACCGGGGAGCTGTTTTTT	CASSRMDRVNTGELFF
TRBV10-3	NA	TRBJ2-1	15	TGTGCCATCAGTGGGGGGGATAGCTCCTACAATGAGCAGTTCTTC	CAISGGDSSYNEQFF
TRBV6-6	TRBD1	TRBJ1-2	14	TGTGCCAGCAGAACCCCTACAGGGGGAGGTGGCTACACCTTC	CASRTPTGGGGYTF
TRBV7-9	TRBD1	TRBJ2-7	14	TGTGCCAGCAGCTCAGGGACAGGGACCTACGAGCAGTACTTC	CASSSGTGTYEQYF
TRBV7-9	NA	TRBJ2-5	15	TGTGCCAGCAGCTTAGGGGCTTCATCGGGGGAGACCCAGTACTTC	CASSLGASSGETQYF
TRBV19	TRBD1	TRBJ1-4	15	TGTGCCAGTAGTATCTCCGGGACAGGGGATGAAAAACTGTTTTTT	CASSISGTGDEKLFF
TRBV12-5	TRBD1	TRBJ1-1	14	TGTGCTAGTGGCACAGGGGCGATGAACACTGAAGCTTTCTTT	CASGTGAMNTEAFF
TRBV7-9	NA	TRBJ1-3	13	TGTGCCAGCAGCCGCGTTTCTGGAAACACCATATATTTT	CASSRVSGNTIYF
TRBV25-1	TRBD1	TRBJ2-1	14	TGTGCCAGTGAGCCAGGGACAGGGGGCCATGAGCAGTTCTTC	CASEPGTGGHEQFF
TRBV2	TRBD2	TRBJ2-3	15	TGTGCCAGCAGTGCTAGCGGTGCTAGCACAGATACGCAGTATTTT	CASSASGASTDTQYF